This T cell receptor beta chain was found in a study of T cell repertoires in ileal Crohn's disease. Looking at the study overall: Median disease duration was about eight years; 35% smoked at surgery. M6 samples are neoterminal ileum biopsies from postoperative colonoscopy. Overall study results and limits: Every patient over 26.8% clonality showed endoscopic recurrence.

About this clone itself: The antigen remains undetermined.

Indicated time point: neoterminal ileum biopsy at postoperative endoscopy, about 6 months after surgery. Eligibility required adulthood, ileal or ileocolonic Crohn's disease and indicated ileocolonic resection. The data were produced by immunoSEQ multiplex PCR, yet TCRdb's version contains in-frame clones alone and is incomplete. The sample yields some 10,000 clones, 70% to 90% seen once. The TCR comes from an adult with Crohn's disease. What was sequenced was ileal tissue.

CDR3: CASSFGGDTTYEQYF. CDR3 bases: TGTGCCAGCAGCTTCGGAGGAGACACCACCTACGAGCAGTACTTC. The chain employs TRBV13 and TRBJ2-5; possible D gene TRBD2, 5 bases. The J call may be faulty, since TRBJ2-7 better matches the DNA end. This CDR3 comprises 15 residues. Germline V CDR1 and CDR2: PRHDT, FYEKMQ (reference sequence).